A selection of T cell receptor beta chains follows, all from one sample in a study of shared clonotypes between healthy human individuals. Clones were read by immunoSEQ multiplex PCR, and TCRdb kept only the in-frame ones, dropping some. The data contain 100,000 or so clones, about 71% of them seen just once; the ten biggest clones take up roughly 23%. The specimen sequenced was memory CD8+ T cells sorted from blood. The source is a woman in her twenties or thirties in good health. The CDR3 runs from the conserved cysteine through the conserved F or W. The D gene is left open where the match is weak. Clone size appears in some rows only: once, few, many, or a class for an expanded clone.

TRBJ2-3 | . | few | TRBV7-3 | TGTGCCAGCGCCGAGTACCAAGGGGTTAGCACAGATACGCAGTATTTT | CASAEYQGVSTDTQYF
TRBJ1-2 | . | . | TRBV28 | TGTGCCAGCAGTTTAGTTGGTGGGAGACGGGGCTACACCTTC | CASSLVGGRRGYTF
TRBJ2-7 | TRBD2 | . | TRBV19 | TGTGCCAGTAGTATAGTTGGGCGGGAGATCCCCCACGAGCAGTACTTC | CASSIVGREIPHEQYF
TRBJ1-2 | TRBD1 | many | TRBV27 | TGTGCCAGCAGTTTATCTCCGGACAGGGTCGGCGGCTACACCTTC | CASSLSPDRVGGYTF
TRBJ2-7 | . | . | TRBV19 | TGTGCCAGTAGTCCGGGACTTGGAATGGAGCAGTACTTC | CASSPGLGMEQYF
TRBJ2-7 | . | . | TRBV5-5 | TGTGCCACCGGACACTGGACTTTCCGCTCCTACGAGCAGTACTTC | CATGHWTFRSYEQYF
TRBJ2-3 | . | . | TRBV9 | TGTGCCAGCAGCGTAGTCGGTAGTGATACGCAGTATTTT | CASSVVGSDTQYF
TRBJ1-5 | . | . | TRBV6-1 | TGTGCCAGCAACCCGACAGGTAGCAATCAGCCCCAGCATTTT | CASNPTGSNQPQHF
TRBJ2-7 | . | . | TRBV6-5 | TGTGCCAGCAGTAGCGGGCCAACCTACGAGCAGTACTTC | CASSSGPTYEQYF
TRBJ2-6 | TRBD1 | . | TRBV6-1 | TGTGCCAGCAGCCCCACAGGGGATGGGGCCAACGTCCTGACTTTC | CASSPTGDGANVLTF
TRBJ1-1 | . | . | TRBV7-9 | TGTGCCAGCACCACCTACCTACCAGGGGCCATGAACACTGAAGCTTTCTTT | CASTTYLPGAMNTEAFF
TRBJ2-7 | . | few | TRBV11-2 | TGTGCCAGCAGCTTAGACTCTAGCCTCCCTTCCTACGAGCAGTACTTC | CASSLDSSLPSYEQYF
TRBJ2-3 | TRBD2 | few | TRBV7-9 | TGTGCCAGCAGCTTAGGGACTAGCGTTGAAGATACGCAGTATTTT | CASSLGTSVEDTQYF